The text below deals with one T cell receptor beta chain. Its antigen remains unknown. In germline, CDR1 is LGHNT, CDR2 FRNRAP. The CDR3 totals 16 residues. This sample was included in a study of CXCR3-negative and CXCR3-positive naive CD8 T cells. UMI labels and 5' RACE were used to prepare the TRB cDNA libraries. TCRdb re-called the 5' RACE reads and gives one entry per CDR3 protein, without DNA. Its table records some 120,000 distinct CDR3 sequences. Regarding the study as a whole: Comparison of naive subsets found surface CD5 to be comparable, and TCR strength was inferred on the basis of TRB CDR3 properties. TRB CDR3s were more hydrophobic in CXCR3-positive than in CXCR3-negative naive cells. Both naive subsets showed comparably high diversity, and memory CD8+ cells showed much lower diversity. Similar TRBV-TRBJ gene usage was seen in naive CXCR3-negative and CXCR3-positive cells, but not in memory cells.

The clonotype comes from a human donor in good health. Some clones in this sample may be carry-over from other donors' samples. The sample was naive CXCR3+ CD8+ T cells from blood. As to subset: CD45RO-CCR7+CD27+CD95- naive CD8+ T cells expressing CXCR3 (TNR3+). This chain joins TRBV12-5 and TRBJ1-2; the TCRdb call, TRBD1, lacks DNA for checking. The CDR3 here is CASGLANRGPLLGYTF.